One and the same sample provided the 19 T cell receptor beta chains below, sequenced in a study of read filtering for tumor transcriptome and immune sequencing. Molecular barcoded adaptors covering alpha/delta and beta/gamma chains were used on approximately 400 ng RNA. TCRdb processed the reads anew with MiXCR; each CDR3 protein has one entry. The data hold some 130,000 distinct CDR3 sequences, with under 15% observed a single time. The sequenced sample consisted of a population of CD138-negative cells sorted from bone marrow. Receptors were obtained from a donor aged 40 or over with multiple myeloma.

This rearrangement joins TRBV6-5 to TRBJ2-5; D may match TRBD1 or TRBD2 (5 bases each). The germline CDR1 and CDR2 sequences are MNHEY and SVGAGI. V was cut by 6 bases and J by 5 bases, with 19 bases left in between. CDR3 size: 15 residues. The CDR3 DNA is TGTGCCAGCAGGCCTCGGGACCGACAAAGTGAGACCCAGTACTTC. Encoded protein: CASRPRDRQSETQYF.

This chain connects TRBV7-9 to TRBJ1-5; a weak D match, TRBD1 (5 bases). There are 14 residues in the CDR3. Deletions cut 5 bases from V and 3 bases from J, with 11 bases between. CDR1 and CDR2 from the germline V gene are SEHNR and FQNEAQ (reference sequence). DNA of the CDR3: TGTGCCAGCAGCCAGGGAGGAGACAATCAGCCCCAGCATTTT. Translating it yields CASSQGGDNQPQHF.

This clonotype was found a few times. A read error may produce the germline difference seen at one junction end. The chain employs TRBV18 and TRBJ1-2; 8 bases fit TRBD1. Germline lookup yields CDR1 KGHSH and CDR2 LQKENI. The CDR3 totals 15 residues. The CDR3 loop reads CASSLMPGQAAGYAF. Here the CDR3 DNA reads TGTGCCAGCTCACTTATGCCGGGACAGGCCGCGGGCTACGCCTTC.

At least ten counts were recorded for this clonotype. This chain connects TRBV20-1 to TRBJ2-1; D possibly uses TRBD1 or TRBD2 (7 bases each). Per the germline V gene, CDR1 is DFQATT and CDR2 is SNEGSKA (reference sequence). This CDR3 spans 14 amino acids. The V and J ends lost 3 bases and 8 bases respectively, with 17 bases between them. The CDR3 sequence: CSARGGGGRDEQFF. The DNA of the CDR3 is TGCAGTGCTAGGGGGGGAGGGGGCCGCGATGAGCAGTTCTTC.

As concerns this clonotype: With a much larger clone just one base away, this may be a read error. The chain recombines TRBV12-3 or TRBV12-4 with TRBJ2-5; 12 bases align to TRBD2. Trimming at V came to 10 bases and at J to 9 bases, leaving 12 bases not matched to a gene. CDR3 length: 14 residues. CDR3 in amino acids: CATQTSGRRQAQYF. The DNA of the CDR3 is TGTGCCACCCAGACTAGCGGGAGACGCCAGGCCCAGTACTTC.

In its sample, this clonotype was seen many times. Its ends do not fully match the called genes, so a read error is possible. V is TRBV5-1 and J is TRBJ2-5; possible D gene TRBD1, 6 bases. The germline gives CDR1 SGHRS, CDR2 YFSETQ. There are 14 residues in the CDR3. The CDR3 DNA follows: TGCGCCAGCACCTTGAGTCACAGGGAGGAGACCCAGTACTTC. Protein sequence: CASTLSHREETQYF.

This clonotype was detected many times. This chain links TRBV11-1 with TRBJ2-2; D might be TRBD1 (5 bases). The V gene lost 3 bases and the J gene lost 8 bases, with 16 bases spanning the gap. Germline CDR1 reads SGHAT; CDR2 reads FQDESV (reference sequence). The CDR3 consists of 15 residues. CDR3 residues: CASSLGLLRFGELFF. CDR3 DNA sequence: TGTGCCAGCAGCTTGGGGCTCCTGAGATTTGGGGAGCTGTTTTTT.

The V and J genes are TRBV12-3 or TRBV12-4 and TRBJ1-2; D is unclear. CDR3 size: 13 residues. V lost 2 bases and J lost 2, with 6 bases in between. The CDR3 DNA is TGTGCCAGCAGTTTACACGAAAACTATGGCTACACCTTC. Protein: CASSLHENYGYTF.

This clonotype was seen many times. One junction end disagrees with the germline gene, perhaps due to a read error. The chain couples TRBV11-2 to TRBJ2-1; 10 bases are shared with TRBD2. This CDR3 has 13 amino acids. Germline CDR1 SGHAT, CDR2 FQNNGV. The CDR3 sequence is CASKNPSGSELFF. The CDR3 DNA sequence: TGTGCCAGCAAAAATCCTAGCGGGAGCGAGCTGTTCTTC.

This clonotype came up many times. The chain combines TRBV7-9 with TRBJ2-5; 7 positions match TRBD1. This CDR3 has 17 amino acids. Germline loops: CDR1 SEHNR, CDR2 FQNEAQ (reference sequence). Germline trimming cut 2 bases from V and 0 bases from J; bases unmatched to any gene: 9. The CDR3 sequence: CASSLLPGTVYQETQYF. CDR3 coding DNA: TGTGCCAGCAGCTTACTTCCCGGGACAGTGTACCAAGAGACCCAGTACTTC. The complete variable domain, with remaining parts taken from reference TRBV7-9 and TRBJ2-5, reads DTGVSQNPRHKITKRGQNVTFRCDPISEHNRLYWYRQTLGQGPEFLTYFQNEAQLEKSRLLSDRFSAERPKGSFSTLEIQRTEQGDSAMYLCASSLLPGTVYQETQYFGPGTRLLVL.

This clonotype was recorded many times. This chain connects TRBV29-1 to TRBJ2-3, with 8 positions matching TRBD2. The germline CDR1 and CDR2 sequences are SQVTM and ANQGSEA. CDR3 length: 20 amino acids. Trimming cost V 4 bases and J 4 bases; bases outside gene matches: 25. The CDR3 loop reads CSVVPYALAGLYKGADTQYF. CDR3 nucleotide sequence: TGCAGCGTTGTCCCCTATGCATTAGCGGGACTATACAAAGGGGCAGATACGCAGTATTTT.

This clonotype appeared once. Just one base apart from a much larger clone, this may be a read error. V and J are TRBV20-1 and TRBJ2-5, with TRBD1 matching 7 bases. CDR1 and CDR2 (germline): DFQATT, SNEGSKA (reference sequence). The length of the CDR3 is 13 residues. With 6 bases clipped from V and 2 bases from J, the junction kept 6 bases outside the gene matches. This chain's CDR3 is CSAADRLQETQYF. DNA of the CDR3: TGCAGTGCCGCGGACAGGTTACAAGAGACCCAGTACTTC.

This clonotype was counted at least ten times. CDR3 DNA: TGCAGCGTTCTGACAGGCCCCCATCAGCCCCAGCATTTT. Residues: CSVLTGPHQPQHF. This chain uses TRBV29-1 with TRBJ1-5, with D possibly being TRBD1 (6 bases). V was shortened by 5 bases and J by 5 bases, with 13 bases between the two germline ends. Germline values: CDR1 SQVTM, CDR2 ANQGSEA. This CDR3 has 13 amino acids.

There are many counts of this clonotype. This chain links TRBV13 with TRBJ1-1, with D perhaps TRBD1 (6 bases). The length of the CDR3 is 14 residues. Trimming pared 5 bases from V and 5 bases from J, leaving 15 bases between. Germline V gene lookup returns CDR1 PRHDT and CDR2 FYEKMQ (reference sequence). The CDR3 here is CASSPTAGETEAFF. CDR3 nucleotides: TGTGCCAGCAGCCCGACCGCAGGGGAAACTGAAGCTTTCTTT.

This clonotype occurred a few times. The chain joins TRBV7-9 to TRBJ2-1, with D possibly matching TRBD2 (6 bases). V was shortened by 1 base and J by 8 bases, with 12 bases between the two germline ends. Germline V CDR1 and CDR2: SEHNR, FQNEAQ (reference sequence). The CDR3 is 14 residues long. The CDR3 loop is CASSLGASEHEQFF. The CDR3 nucleotides read TGTGCCAGCAGCTTAGGGGCTAGCGAGCATGAGCAGTTCTTC.

This clonotype occurred a few times. V is TRBV19 and J is TRBJ1-3; a weak D match, TRBD1 (5 bases). Germline CDR1 LNHDA, CDR2 SQIVND (reference sequence). The ends were cut back, 9 bases at V and 0 bases at J, with 12 bases in the middle. The CDR3 runs to 14 residues. DNA of the CDR3: TGTGCCAGCGGGGACGGCGGCTCTGGAAACACCATATATTTT. Amino acids: CASGDGGSGNTIYF.

In this sample, this clonotype turned up many times. This sequence joins TRBV12-3 or TRBV12-4 and TRBJ1-5; 8 bases match TRBD1. The CDR3 is 15 residues long. Trimming removed 2 bases from V and 4 bases from J; junction bases left unmatched: 4. DNA of the CDR3: TGTGCCAGCAGTTTATGGCAGGGGGCGAATCAGCCCCAGCATTTT. Residues: CASSLWQGANQPQHF.

This clonotype was detected ten times or more. The chain has TRBV6-1 and TRBJ2-1; perhaps TRBD2 as D (5 bases). The CDR3 extends over 12 amino acids. Germline values: CDR1 MNHNS, CDR2 SASEGT. V was shortened by 6 bases and J by 10 bases, with 13 bases between the two germline ends. CDR3 nucleotide sequence: TGTGCCAGCAGCTCCACTAGGTTGGAGCAGTTCTTC. Translating gives CASSSTRLEQFF.

This clonotype turned up a few times. The V call is TRBV5-1, the J call TRBJ2-7; D is undetermined. Looked up from germline, CDR1 is SGHRS and CDR2 is YFSETQ. The CDR3 totals 9 residues. CDR3 in DNA: TGCGCCAGCAGCCCCCTCGGCATGGTC. Its translation: CASSPLGMV.